This T cell receptor beta chain was retrieved from a study of response to subunit inactivated influenza vaccine (dated by TCRdb to about 2018). Background on the whole study: Deep quantitative T cell receptor repertoire profiling was used in the study to track responses to a trivalent subunit inactivated influenza vaccine. Broader findings and caveats from the paper: According to the authors, only a limited number of new T cells may be recruited by each seasonal influenza vaccination.

Cut back by 3 bases and 0 bases, the V and J ends lie 6 bases apart. The germline V gene provides CDR1 MGHRA and CDR2 YSYEKL. From the cysteine up to the phenylalanine, the CDR3 has a length of 13 residues. This entry keeps only the CDR3 DNA: 39 bases, framed from base 1. Library preparation was by RT-PCR. The run used an Illumina HiSeq 2500. TCRdb trimmed public reads at Q25 via fastp, called clones via MiXCR and kept in-frame beta chains. Rows with one shared CDR3 protein collapse into an entry with the most common genes and DNA. This sample gives 180,000 or so distinct CDR3 sequences in total; around 12% of them show up just once. 29% of the sample goes to the ten largest clones. This clonotype showed up just a few times. No antigen is known for it. No base qualities exist here, and no much larger clone lies one base off it. This same sample was also taken into another study, of T cells expressing NK-cell markers. Per the second study: 5'RACE template switching, by which a universal primer site and unique molecular identifiers were added, was used to make TCR beta cDNA libraries. TCR beta-chain repertoires were profiled in sorted CD3+CD56+NKG2C+, CD3+CD56+NKG2C- and CD3+CD56-NKG2C+ T-cell subsets from several donors. Among the eight sequenced donors, only one was HCMV-seronegative, while the other seven were HCMV-seropositive. In several experiments an anti-gammadeltaTCR antibody was added to restrict sorting to alphabetaTCR-expressing T cells. For six donors, the dominant CD3+CD56+NKG2C+ clonotypes were among the top 10 CD8+ clonotypes and accounted for about 1.0-7.0% of CD8+ T cells. Those dominant clonotypes were again the most abundant among CD3+CD56-NKG2C+ cells in a handful of donors, at roughly 28.3-65%. It remained unclear whether the expanded NKG2C-expressing T cell clones were specific for HCMV antigens. The eight sequenced donors were randomly selected healthy volunteers, three men and five women. HCMV-specific IgG was detected in serum with a commercial ELISA kit to determine HCMV serostatus. Ficoll density gradient centrifugation was used to isolate peripheral blood mononuclear cells from blood. CD4+ and CD8+ T cells were isolated from PBMC by magnetic immunoseparation with Miltenyi isolation kits. cDNA synthesis was primed from the TCR beta constant segment, followed by two successive PCR amplification steps. Sequencing of the libraries produced 2 x 150 bp reads on Illumina HiSeq 2000/2500, MiSeq or NextSeq. MIGEC was used to demultiplex reads and group reads by UMI, and MiTCR was used to assemble and quantify clonotypes. Only TCR cDNA sequences supported by at least two reads were kept to exclude erroneous sequences. The tcR package was used for downstream repertoire analysis, and clonotypes were matched across fractions by CDR3 nucleotide sequence plus V segment. VDJmatch was used to annotate antigen specificity against VDJdb, with one amino acid substitution in CDR3 permitted.

The TCR was taken from a man aged 45-65 years who received an inactivated influenza vaccine. Donor details come from another sample of the same person, matched by shared clones. The sequences come from CD8+ T cells sorted from PBMCs, collected about 11 days after vaccination. The chain is assembled from TRBV4-1 and TRBJ2-7; the D gene cannot be named for sure. The DNA sequence is given as TGCGCCAGCAGCCACCTGGACTCCTACGAGCAGTACTTC. Translated, this is CASSHLDSYEQYF.